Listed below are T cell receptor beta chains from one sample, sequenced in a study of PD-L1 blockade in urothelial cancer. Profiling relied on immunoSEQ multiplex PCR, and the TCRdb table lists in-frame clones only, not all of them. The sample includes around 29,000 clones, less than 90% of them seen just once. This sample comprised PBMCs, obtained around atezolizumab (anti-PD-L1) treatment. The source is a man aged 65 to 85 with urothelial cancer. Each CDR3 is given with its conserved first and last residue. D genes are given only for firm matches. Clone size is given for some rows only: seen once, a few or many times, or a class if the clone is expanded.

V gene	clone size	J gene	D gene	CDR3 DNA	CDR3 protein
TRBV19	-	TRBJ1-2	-	TGTGCCAGTAGTGAGGGACAAGCCCGCTACACCTTC	CASSEGQARYTF
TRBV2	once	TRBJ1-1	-	TGTGCCAGCAGTGAAACAGGGACGAAGAACACTGAAGCTTTCTTT	CASSETGTKNTEAFF
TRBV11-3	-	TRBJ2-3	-	TGTGCCAGCAGCTTTGAGGGTAGCACAGATACGCAGTATTTT	CASSFEGSTDTQYF
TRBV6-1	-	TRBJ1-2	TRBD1	TGTGCCAGCAGTGAAGCAGGGGGCGGGGGCTACACCTTC	CASSEAGGGGYTF
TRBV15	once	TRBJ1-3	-	TGTGCCACCAGGGGGGCAAAGAGCTCTGGAAACACCATATATTTT	CATRGAKSSGNTIYF
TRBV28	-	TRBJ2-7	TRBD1	TGTGCCAGCAGTTCCGGACAGGGCTTCTCCTACGAGCAGTACTTC	CASSSGQGFSYEQYF
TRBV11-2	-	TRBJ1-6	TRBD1	TGTGCCAGCAGCCGTATCCGGGGACAGAAATTGATGGGAAATTCACCCCTCCACTTT	CASSRIRGQKLMGNSPLHF
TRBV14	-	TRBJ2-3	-	TGTGCCAGCAGCCAAGATGGGGCTCGAAGCACAGATACGCAGTATTTT	CASSQDGARSTDTQYF
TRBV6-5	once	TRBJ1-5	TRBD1	TGTGCCAGCATCAACCGACAGGGGGCGAAGTATTTT	CASINRQGAKYF
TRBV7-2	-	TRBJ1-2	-	TGTGCCAGCAGCTTAGCGCACAGGAACTATGGCTACACCTTC	CASSLAHRNYGYTF